The next 31 T cell receptor beta chains were all read from a single sample in a study of blood T cells in healthy people across ages (dated by TCRdb to the mid-2010s). Library construction relied on 5' RACE. Sequencing instrument: Illumina HiSeq 2500. A second PCR of about 6 to 11 cycles was performed with a sample-barcoded 5' primer and a J-beta primer mix. TCRdb ran its own pipeline on the public reads, namely fastp trimming at Q25 and MiXCR clone calling, and kept in-frame beta chains. Every CDR3 protein is listed once, alongside the most common genes and DNA of its rows. This sample lists approximately 880,000 distinct CDR3 sequences; around 46% were detected once. The ten largest clonotypes hold roughly 12% of the sample. The sample was blood. Receptors were obtained from a man younger than 40 in good health.

In its sample, this clonotype was seen a few times. The chain employs TRBV6-5 and TRBJ1-2; tentative D call: TRBD1 (5 bases). From germline, CDR1 is MNHEY and CDR2 SVGAGI. The CDR3 is made up of 16 amino acids. V lost 2 bases, J lost 2 bases, and 15 bases lay in between. This CDR3 is CASSYTSWDANYGYTF. The CDR3 bases are TGTGCCAGCAGTTACACCTCGTGGGACGCGAACTATGGCTACACCTTC.

This clonotype was observed a few times. This chain connects TRBV5-1 to TRBJ2-3, with 9 bases aligning to TRBD1. The germline V gene encodes CDR1 SGHRS and CDR2 YFSETQ. The junction had 6 bases not matched to a gene; V was cut back by 3 bases and J by 7 bases. The CDR3 consists of 14 residues. DNA of the CDR3: TGCGCCAGCAGCTCAGCTGGACAGGGGAATACGCAGTATTTT. Translation: CASSSAGQGNTQYF.

This chain links TRBV25-1 with TRBJ1-2, with D tentatively TRBD1 (5 bases). CDR3 length: 12 amino acids. Germline CDR1 is MGHDK and CDR2 is SYGVNS. Trimming stripped 1 base from V and 6 bases from J, with 6 bases between. The CDR3 DNA reads TGTGCCAGCAGTGAATGGGGGAATGGCTACACCTTC. It codes for CASSEWGNGYTF.

This clonotype came up many times. The chain links TRBV7-2 to TRBJ2-5, with 7 bases identical to TRBD1. The J segment lost 5 bases and the V segment lost 5 bases, leaving 11 bases of the junction unmatched. Germline assignment: CDR1 SGHTA and CDR2 FQGNSA. CDR3 size: 15 residues. The CDR3 sequence: CASSRQGKGLETQYF. The CDR3 region has the DNA TGTGCCAGCAGCCGACAGGGAAAAGGGCTGGAGACCCAGTACTTC.

DNA for the CDR3: TGCAGTGCTAGAGATCTGGCAGGGGGCGAGACCCAGTACTTC. Its translation is CSARDLAGGETQYF. The gene calls are TRBV20-1 and TRBJ2-5; 8 bases are shared with TRBD1. V lost 0 bases to trimming and J lost 5 bases; unmatched junction nucleotides: 5. Germline CDR1 DFQATT, CDR2 SNEGSKA (reference sequence). The CDR3 extends over 14 amino acids.

This clonotype has more than one count but fewer than ten. This rearrangement joins TRBV4-1 to TRBJ2-1, with D perhaps matching TRBD1 (5 bases). Between the trimmed V and J ends, which lost 0 bases and 9 bases, there was a span of 18 bases. Germline CDR1 reads MGHRA; CDR2 reads YSYEKL. The CDR3 covers 16 residues. The CDR3, as DNA: TGCGCCAGCAGCCAAGATCCCTCACCAGGGTTCATTGAGCAGTTCTTC. It translates to CASSQDPSPGFIEQFF.

The chain couples TRBV5-1 to TRBJ1-6, with D possibly TRBD1 on 5 matching bases. CDR1 SGHRS and CDR2 YFSETQ come from the germline V gene. This CDR3 contains 16 residues. V dropped 4 bases and J dropped 8 bases, with 19 bases sitting between them. The CDR3 region is CASSDIQGAGDSPLHF. The CDR3 nucleotides read TGCGCCAGCAGCGATATCCAGGGAGCCGGGGATTCACCCCTCCACTTT.

The rearrangement uses TRBV14 and TRBJ2-2, with TRBD1 matching 7 bases. CDR1 is SGHDN, CDR2 FVKESK, per germline. This CDR3 is built from 14 residues. J lost 5 bases, V lost 1 base, and 1 base had no gene match. The CDR3 nucleotides read TGTGCCAGCAGCCAAGTGACAGGGACCGGGGAGCTGTTTTTT. It specifies CASSQVTGTGELFF. Using reference TRBV14 and TRBJ2-2 for the parts outside the CDR3, the full variable domain is EAGVTQFPSHSVIEKGQTVTLRCDPISGHDNLYWYRRVMGKEIKFLLHFVKESKQDESGMPNNRFLAERTGGTYSTLKVQPAELEDSGVYFCASSQVTGTGELFFGEGSRLTVL.

The V call is TRBV7-2, the J call TRBJ2-1; the D is unclear. CDR1 SGHTA and CDR2 FQGNSA come from the germline V gene. V lost 4 bases to trimming and J lost 9 bases, with 10 bases between them. The CDR3 has 12 residues. CDR3 nucleotides: TGTGCCAGCAGCTCAGGAGCCAGTGAGCAGTTCTTC. It specifies CASSSGASEQFF.

There are a few counts of this clonotype. The CDR3 nucleotides are TGTGCCAGTCGGTTCCGGGGGCAGTGGTCCTACAATGAGCAGTTCTTC. It codes for CASRFRGQWSYNEQFF. V and J are TRBV12-3 or TRBV12-4 and TRBJ2-1; D may correspond to TRBD1 or TRBD2 (6 bases each). Trimming left V 9 bases short and J 1 base short, with 19 bases between. The CDR3 covers 16 residues.

CDR3 residues: CASSYSGQEWAFEAPLHF. The CDR3 bases are TGTGCCAGCAGTTACTCGGGGCAGGAGTGGGCCTTTGAAGCACCCCTCCACTTT. The chain employs TRBV6-2 or TRBV6-3 and TRBJ1-6, with a tentative D call TRBD1 (5 bases). The CDR3 sequence is 18 residues long. Per the germline V gene, CDR1 is MNHEY and CDR2 is SVGEGT. V gave up 0 bases and J gave up 11 bases, with 23 bases separating them.

The V gene is TRBV7-9, the J gene TRBJ2-3; maybe TRBD2 (5 bases). Germline V CDR1 and CDR2: SEHNR, FQNEAQ (reference sequence). The CDR3 sequence is 12 residues long. V lost 4 bases and J 10 bases, leaving 12 bases between the germline ends. CDR3 protein: CASSSDSSSQYF. The CDR3 DNA reads as TGTGCCAGCAGCTCGGACTCCTCTTCGCAGTATTTT.

Here the CDR3 reads CASSTGMVRGRETQYF. For the CDR3, the DNA is TGTGCCAGCTCAACAGGAATGGTCCGCGGCCGAGAGACCCAGTACTTC. V is TRBV6-1 and J is TRBJ2-5; a possible D gene is TRBD1 (5 bases). Germline values: CDR1 MNHNS, CDR2 SASEGT. The germline V and J ends were trimmed by 8 bases and 4 bases, with 23 bases remaining between them. CDR3 length equals 16 residues.

The chain couples TRBV5-6 to TRBJ2-4, with D perhaps matching TRBD1 or TRBD2 (5 bases each). The CDR3 covers 16 residues. The germline V gene has CDR1 SGHDT and CDR2 YYEEEE. The V gene lost 2 bases and the J gene lost 0 bases, with 12 bases spanning the gap. The CDR3 protein is CASSFSRDLAKNIQYF. Written as DNA, the CDR3 is TGTGCCAGCAGCTTTTCTAGGGACCTAGCCAAAAACATTCAGTACTTC.

The CDR3 DNA reads TGTGCCAGCAGCCGAGTCGGTACGTTGGGCTACACCTTC. It codes for CASSRVGTLGYTF. The chain employs TRBV3-1 and TRBJ1-2; D is unresolved. The CDR3 loop spans 13 amino acids. The germline gives CDR1 LGHDT, CDR2 YNNKEL (reference sequence). V shed 4 bases and J shed 8 bases, with 14 bases lying between them.

This clonotype occurred a few times. This chain joins TRBV4-1 and TRBJ2-1; TRBD2 matches 16 bases. Per germline, CDR1 MGHRA and CDR2 YSYEKL. The J segment lost 7 bases and the V segment lost 0 bases, leaving 12 bases of the junction unmatched. The CDR3 loop spans 20 amino acids. CDR3 amino acids: CASSQERGLAGGRRSNEQFF. As DNA, the CDR3 is TGCGCCAGCAGCCAAGAAAGGGGACTAGCGGGGGGGCGACGGTCGAATGAGCAGTTCTTC.

The rearrangement joins TRBV6-2 or TRBV6-3 to TRBJ1-1; D remains unclear. Germline V CDR1 and CDR2: MNHEY, SVGEGT. Trimming stripped 2 bases from V and 7 bases from J, with 14 bases between. This CDR3 contains 14 residues. The CDR3 is CASSYMEAFIEAFF. The CDR3 DNA reads as TGTGCCAGCAGTTACATGGAGGCGTTTATTGAAGCTTTCTTT.

As regards this clonotype: One end of the junction is discordant with germline, which a read error may explain. The V gene is TRBV4-3, the J gene TRBJ2-4; the D gene is possibly TRBD2 (6 bases). The DNA end is a closer match to TRBJ2-7, so the J assignment may be wrong. The length of the CDR3 is 16 residues. Germline V lookup: CDR1 LGHNA, CDR2 YSLEER. Written as DNA, the CDR3 is TGCGCCAGCAGCCAAGATACGTCCGGACTATCCTCCGAGCAGTACTTC. Translation: CASSQDTSGLSSEQYF.

CDR3 sequence reads: CASKEETQYF. The CDR3 DNA follows: TGTGCCAGCAAGGAAGAGACCCAGTACTTC. The genes are TRBV2 and TRBJ2-5, with D unclear. The V gene's germline CDR1 is SNHLY and CDR2 FYNNEI. The CDR3 extends over 10 amino acids. V was pared by 7 bases and J by 3 bases, with 3 bases between.

This clonotype has more than one count but fewer than ten. The chain links TRBV6-1 to TRBJ1-2; D may be TRBD1 (6 bases). In germline, CDR1 is MNHNS, CDR2 SASEGT. The CDR3 covers 15 residues. The V gene lost 6 bases and the J gene lost 7 bases, with 21 bases spanning the gap. This CDR3 is CASSARGAIGGGYTF. In DNA form, the CDR3 reads TGTGCCAGCAGCGCCAGGGGCGCTATCGGAGGTGGCTACACCTTC.

This clonotype was observed a few times. The chain links TRBV29-1 to TRBJ1-4; D is ambiguous. The CDR3 covers 13 residues. CDR1 SQVTM and CDR2 ANQGSEA come from the germline V gene. Trimming removed 2 bases at V and 8 bases at J, with 12 bases between. In DNA, the CDR3 is TGCAGCGTTGAATTGCCAAGGGAAGAAAAACTGTTTTTT. This sequence encodes CSVELPREEKLFF.

CDR3 sequence reads: CASSYIAGGGTDTQYF. The DNA for the CDR3 is TGTGCCAGCAGTTATATAGCGGGGGGAGGCACAGATACGCAGTATTTT. This chain connects TRBV6-2 or TRBV6-3 to TRBJ2-3; 10 bases are shared with TRBD2. This CDR3 has 16 residues. The V gene's germline CDR1 is MNHEY and CDR2 SVGEGT. The V and J ends lost 3 bases and 1 base, in that order; junction bases with no gene match: 4.

Details on this clonotype: At one end, the junction sequence differs from germline, possibly due to a read error. The chain recombines TRBV3-1 with TRBJ2-3; 14 bases align to TRBD2. Per the germline V gene, CDR1 is LGHDT and CDR2 is YNNKEL (reference sequence). The length of the CDR3 is 16 residues. For the CDR3, the DNA is TGTGCCAGTAGCCCGGGACTAGCGGGAGAGGGGGATACGCAGTATTTT. It translates to CASSPGLAGEGDTQYF.

The V call is TRBV20-1, the J call TRBJ1-2; TRBD1 might be the D (6 bases). Trimming cost V 6 bases and J 5 bases, with 22 bases left between them. The CDR3 length is 15 residues. Germline-derived CDR1 and CDR2 are DFQATT and SNEGSKA (reference sequence). CDR3: CSATTAGDHVYGYTF. The CDR3 DNA follows: TGCAGTGCAACTACCGCAGGGGACCACGTTTATGGCTACACCTTC.

The chain joins TRBV27 to TRBJ2-3; 10 nucleotides line up with TRBD2. Trimming took 4 bases from V and 3 from J; bases not matched to a gene: 10. CDR1 is MNHEY and CDR2 is SMNVEV in the germline V gene (reference sequence). This CDR3 comprises 17 residues. CDR3 DNA sequence: TGTGCCAGCAGTTCAGGGCCTAGCGGGAGCAGGACAGATACGCAGTATTTT. Protein sequence: CASSSGPSGSRTDTQYF.

The rearrangement joins TRBV9 to TRBJ2-1, with 8 nucleotides matching TRBD1. With 0 bases clipped from V and 4 bases from J, the junction kept 3 bases outside the gene matches. The germline CDR1 and CDR2 sequences are SGDLS and YYNGEE. The CDR3 spans 15 residues. Here the CDR3 reads CASSVADRGYNEQFF. The CDR3 DNA follows: TGTGCCAGCAGCGTAGCTGACAGGGGATACAATGAGCAGTTCTTC.

The chain recombines TRBV25-1 with TRBJ2-3; maybe TRBD1 (6 bases). Germline values: CDR1 MGHDK, CDR2 SYGVNS. The V gene lost 6 bases and the J gene lost 5 bases, with 12 bases spanning the gap. The CDR3 spans 13 residues. CDR3 in amino acids: CASSYTQGDTQYF. The CDR3 coding sequence is TGTGCCAGCAGCTATACACAGGGAGATACGCAGTATTTT.

This clonotype was seen a handful of times. The chain carries TRBV20-1 and TRBJ2-7; the D is unclear. V was pared by 3 bases and J by 2 bases, with 5 bases between. Germline CDR1 is DFQATT and CDR2 is SNEGSKA (reference sequence). The CDR3 is 11 amino acids. The CDR3 loop is CSASITYEQYF. CDR3 DNA sequence: TGCAGTGCTAGCATCACCTACGAGCAGTACTTC.

CDR3 nucleotide sequence: TGTGCCAGCAGCCAAAGGCCCCCGACTAGTCCCTCATTTCCGGGGGAGCTGTTTTTT. This gives the protein CASSQRPPTSPSFPGELFF. The chain couples TRBV3-1 to TRBJ2-2; D possibly corresponds to TRBD2 (6 bases). The CDR3 loop spans 19 amino acids. V lost 2 bases and J lost 8, with 27 bases in between. The germline V gene has CDR1 LGHDT and CDR2 YNNKEL (reference sequence).

The rearrangement joins TRBV19 to TRBJ2-5; D is ambiguous. Germline V CDR1 and CDR2: LNHDA, SQIVND (reference sequence). Trimming removed 6 bases at V and 1 base at J, with 12 bases between. This CDR3 contains 14 residues. The CDR3 protein is CASRRTGSQETQYF. The CDR3 nucleotides are TGTGCCAGTAGGAGAACCGGGTCCCAAGAGACCCAGTACTTC. Drawing the rest from reference TRBV19 and TRBJ2-5, the complete variable domain is DGGITQSPKYLFRKEGQNVTLSCEQNLNHDAMYWYRQDPGQGLRLIYYSQIVNDFQKGDIAEGYSVSREKKESFPLTVTSAQKNPTAFYLCASRRTGSQETQYFGPGTRLLVL.

The V gene is TRBV5-1, the J gene TRBJ1-6; 9 positions agree with TRBD1. The CDR3 is 15 amino acids. CDR1 SGHRS and CDR2 YFSETQ come from the germline V gene. J gave up 8 bases and V 9 bases, and 12 bases lay outside the gene matches. CDR3 protein: CATSLERDRDSPLHF. In nucleotides, the CDR3 is TGCGCCACCTCCCTAGAGCGGGACAGGGATTCACCCCTCCACTTT.